These 23 T cell receptor beta chains originate from one sample sequenced in a study of T cells in women clearing cervical HPV infection (dated by TCRdb to 2016 to 2019). Libraries came from the immunoSEQ multiplex PCR assay. TCRdb retrieved this table from immuneACCESS and kept in-frame rearrangements only. Not all clones are present; in checked studies, unresolved V genes account for under half, and no reason is known for the remainder. This sample's clone table shows some 15,000 clones. The ten largest clones add up to about 10% of the sample. The sequenced sample was blood buffy coat. The receptor source for this set is a woman between 18 and 70 years old with a cervical HPV16 infection that either progressed to CIN3+ or cleared (not recorded which).

In regard to this clone: The read ends 3 residues before the CDR3 terminus; that terminus is restored from the germline J gene. V usage is TRBV20-1 and J usage is TRBJ2-1; D is undetermined. Germline CDR1 reads DFQATT; CDR2 reads SNEGSKA (reference sequence). The CDR3 is 16 residues long. The V gene lost 2 bases and the J gene lost 1 base, with 15 bases spanning the gap. The CDR3 region is CSARNSRRRSYNEQFF. The sequenced CDR3 bases are TGCAGTGCTAGAAACTCCCGGCGGCGGTCCTACAATGAG.

Notes on this clone: The read comes to an end 3 residues before the CDR3 does, leaving the germline J gene to fill in the end. The chain links TRBV20-1 to TRBJ2-3, with D maybe TRBD2 (6 bases). V was pared by 3 bases and J by 8 bases, with 15 bases between. CDR1 and CDR2 from the germline V gene are DFQATT and SNEGSKA (reference sequence). The CDR3 loop spans 13 amino acids. The chain's CDR3 is CSASLLEGGTQYF. The CDR3 DNA, read in part, is TGCAGTGCTAGTTTACTAGAGGGAGGTACG.

Notes on this clone: The sequenced fragment ends 3 residues before the CDR3 boundary, so the rest is inferred from the germline J gene. This rearrangement joins TRBV6-2 or TRBV6-3 to TRBJ2-3; 7 nucleotides agree with TRBD1. The CDR3 contains 16 residues. CDR1 and CDR2 from the germline V gene are MNHEY and SVGEGT. The CDR3 DNA, read in part, is TGTGCCAGCAGCCCACTAGGGGGCCCGGAGGAGAAGACG. It codes for CASSPLGGPEEKT. In full, the CDR3 is CASSPLGGPEEKTQYF.

The chain's CDR3 is CASSSLQGAAFF. The part of the CDR3 DNA that was read is TGCGCCAGCAGCTCTCTACAGGGGGCG. The chain employs TRBV5-1 and TRBJ1-1; 9 positions match TRBD1. With the read ending 3 residues before the CDR3 end, the germline J gene is used to fill in that end. From germline, CDR1 is SGHRS and CDR2 YFSETQ. CDR3 size: 12 residues.

In regard to this clone: The CDR3 goes on 3 residues after the read ends, and that part is filled in from the germline J gene. This rearrangement joins TRBV12-3 or TRBV12-4 to TRBJ1-2; perhaps TRBD1 as D (5 bases). CDR3 length equals 14 residues. The germline V and J ends were trimmed by 5 bases and 6 bases, with 16 bases remaining between them. The part of the CDR3 DNA that was read is TGTGCCAGCAGTCCCAGGAGGGGAATCCATGGC. It yields the protein CASSPRRGIHG. The entire CDR3 protein is CASSPRRGIHGYTF.

A note on this clone: The CDR3 end falls 3 residues outside the read, so it is completed with the germline J gene. V is TRBV5-1 and J is TRBJ1-2, with D possibly TRBD1 on 6 matching bases. There are 14 residues in the CDR3. V was cut by 2 bases and J by 5 bases, with 13 bases left in between. The V gene's germline CDR1 is SGHRS and CDR2 YFSETQ. The sequenced part of the CDR3 DNA is TGCGCCAGCAGCTTTGGAGACAGGCCTTATGGC. It is translated as CASSFGDRPYG. The whole CDR3 reads CASSFGDRPYGYTF.

Remarks on this clone: Read data end 3 residues before the CDR3 end; the end is taken from the germline J gene. The gene calls are TRBV20-1 and TRBJ1-1; D remains unclear. CDR1 and CDR2 from the germline V gene are DFQATT and SNEGSKA (reference sequence). This CDR3 contains 13 residues. With 5 bases removed from V and 2 bases from J, the gap between germline ends came to 12 bases. CDR3 protein: CSAPGDGNTEAFF. The sequenced part of the CDR3 DNA is TGCAGTGCTCCAGGAGACGGTAACACTGAA.

As to this clone: The sequenced fragment ends 3 residues before the CDR3 boundary, so the rest is inferred from the germline J gene. V usage is TRBV20-1 and J usage is TRBJ2-3; 9 bases line up with TRBD2. The V segment lost 2 bases and the J segment 2 bases; nucleotides outside the gene matches: 8. The germline CDR1 and CDR2 sequences are DFQATT and SNEGSKA (reference sequence). There are 16 residues in the CDR3. The CDR3 sequence: CSARHGASGTTDTQYF. The covered CDR3 bases are TGCAGTGCTAGACATGGGGCTAGCGGGACCACAGATACG.

The CDR3 DNA, read in part, is TGTGCCAGCACTCCCTTCAGGATTGGCGCAGATACG. Residues: CASTPFRIGADT. Given in full, the CDR3 is CASTPFRIGADTQYF. J is TRBJ2-3 and V is TRBV12-3 or TRBV12-4, with unresolved D. The read stops 3 residues short of the end of the CDR3; the missing end is completed from the germline J gene. Trimming shortened V by 7 bases and J by 4 bases, and 18 bases separated the two germline ends. There are 15 residues in the CDR3.

CDR3 region: CSVEPSKGPYNYGYTF. The covered CDR3 bases are TGCAGCGTTGAACCAAGCAAGGGTCCCTATAACTATGGC. The V and J genes are TRBV29-1 and TRBJ1-2, with D uncertain. The read finishes 3 residues shy of the CDR3 end, and the germline J gene is used to complete it. V was pared by 2 bases and J by 1 base, with 17 bases between. The CDR3 totals 16 residues. Germline loops: CDR1 SQVTM, CDR2 ANQGSEA.

Worth noting for this clone: The CDR3 end falls 3 residues outside the read, so it is completed with the germline J gene. The chain is built from TRBV18 and TRBJ2-1, with TRBD1 matching 7 bases. Germline V CDR1 and CDR2: KGHSH, LQKENI. The J segment lost 9 bases and the V segment lost 4 bases, leaving 6 bases of the junction unmatched. The CDR3 sequence is 13 residues long. CDR3 region: CASSQTGEFEQFF. CDR3 DNA, as far as it was read: TGTGCCAGCTCACAAACAGGGGAATTTGAG.

As to this clone: The CDR3 is cut off 3 residues early in the read; its end comes from the germline J gene. J is TRBJ2-2 and V is TRBV19; 9 bases map to TRBD2. V gave up 3 bases and J gave up 3 bases; unmatched junction bases: 5. Germline CDR1 and CDR2: LNHDA and SQIVND (reference sequence). The CDR3 extends over 16 amino acids. CDR3 sequence: CASSILTSGYTGELFF. The sequenced part of the CDR3 DNA is TGTGCCAGTAGTATTCTGACTAGCGGTTACACCGGGGAG.

As to this clone: The CDR3 end lies 3 residues beyond the end of the read and is filled in from the germline J gene. This chain joins TRBV6-2 or TRBV6-3 and TRBJ1-5; TRBD1 matches at 8 bases. With V trimmed by 0 bases and J by 0 bases, 4 bases remained unmatched. Per germline, CDR1 MNHEY and CDR2 SVGEGT. This CDR3 has 17 amino acids. The CDR3 DNA, read in part, is TGTGCCAGCAGTTACTCGGGGACAGGAAGTAGCAATCAGCCC. The encoded protein is CASSYSGTGSSNQP. The entire CDR3 sequence reads CASSYSGTGSSNQPQHF.

About this clone itself: With the read ending 3 residues before the CDR3 end, the germline J gene is used to fill in that end. The chain uses TRBV7-2 and TRBJ1-2, with D uncertain. Germline V gene data show CDR1 as SGHTA and CDR2 as FQGNSA. The CDR3 loop spans 13 amino acids. The sequenced part of the CDR3 DNA is TGTGCCAGCAGCTCAGCCCCCCCCGGGGGC. It is translated as CASSSAPPGG. The full-length CDR3 reads as CASSSAPPGGYTF.

Details on this clone: One junction end disagrees with the germline gene, perhaps due to a read error. The observed sequence ends 3 residues before the CDR3 terminus, with the missing tail filled in from the germline J gene. Other DNA sequences of this sample code for an identical CDR3. The J gene is TRBJ1-3, the V gene TRBV7-9, with a tentative D call TRBD1 (6 bases). Germline V gives CDR1 SEHNR, CDR2 FQNEAQ (reference sequence). The CDR3 extends over 15 amino acids. Incomplete CDR3 DNA: TGTGCCAGCAGCCTCAGACAGGCTGGTGGAAACACA. This sequence encodes CASSLRQAGGNT. The full CDR3 protein reads CASSLRQAGGNTIYF.

The CDR3 DNA, read in part, is TGTGCCAGCAGCTTAGCGGGACGGGGGGGGGAGACC. Translation: CASSLAGRGGET. The CDR3 reads in full as CASSLAGRGGETQYF. This chain links TRBV7-6 with TRBJ2-5; TRBD2 aligns across 8 bases. The DNA ends 3 residues before the CDR3 does, and the rest of the CDR3 is filled in from the germline J gene. V lost 0 bases to trimming and J lost 5 bases; unmatched junction nucleotides: 5. The CDR3 has 15 amino acids. From germline, CDR1 is SGHVS and CDR2 FNYEAQ.

Points on this clone: Read sequence stops 3 residues before the CDR3 end, and the germline J gene provides the missing end. V usage is TRBV19 and J usage is TRBJ2-3; TRBD2 aligns across 10 bases. The V gene's germline CDR1 is LNHDA and CDR2 SQIVND (reference sequence). The CDR3 length is 14 residues. CDR3 DNA, as far as it was read: TGTGCCAGTAGTGTGTTAGCGGGGGGAGAGACG. Protein sequence: CASSVLAGGET. In full, the CDR3 reads CASSVLAGGETQYF.

With regard to this clone: The junction does not match germline at one end; this may be a read error. The read terminates 3 residues ahead of where the CDR3 ends, so the germline J gene completes it. The chain links TRBV11-3 to TRBJ2-1, with 8 bases matching TRBD1. This CDR3 has 15 amino acids. CDR1 SGHNT and CDR2 YENEEA come from the germline V gene. Incomplete CDR3 DNA: TGTGCTAGCAGTTACTCAGGGGGCGCTGGGTATGAG. Translation gives CASSYSGGAGYE. The whole CDR3 sequence reads CASSYSGGAGYEQFF.

Comments on this clone: The CDR3 end is not reached by the read, which stops 3 residues before it; the germline J gene fills it in. The chain recombines TRBV29-1 with TRBJ1-4; TRBD1 matches 8 bases. The V and J ends lost 6 bases and 4 bases, in that order; junction bases with no gene match: 4. CDR3 length: 13 residues. Germline-derived CDR1 and CDR2 are SQVTM and ANQGSEA. The CDR3 loop is CSVGDRRNEKLFF. Partial CDR3 DNA: TGCAGCGTAGGGGACAGGCGTAATGAAAAA.

As for this clone: The read is 3 residues too short to cover the CDR3 end, so that end is filled in from the germline J gene. V and J are TRBV20-1 and TRBJ2-3; 7 positions agree with TRBD1. The CDR3 contains 13 residues. Per the germline V gene, CDR1 is DFQATT and CDR2 is SNEGSKA (reference sequence). The junction had 6 bases not matched to a gene; V was cut back by 5 bases and J by 4 bases. CDR3 residues: CSAHRGSSDTQYF. The DNA read from the CDR3 is TGCAGTGCTCACAGGGGTTCTTCAGATACG.

Of note for this clone: The read is 3 residues too short to cover the CDR3 end, so that end is filled in from the germline J gene. The genes are TRBV19 and TRBJ2-7, with 7 bases identical to TRBD2. There are 14 residues in the CDR3. Losses at the gene ends were 8 bases for V and 5 bases for J; bases not matched to a gene: 12. Germline assignment: CDR1 LNHDA and CDR2 SQIVND (reference sequence). CDR3 bases read: TGTGCCAGTCGGGGCGGGCGGGGGTGGAACGAG. It yields the protein CASRGGRGWNE. The entire CDR3 reads CASRGGRGWNEQYF.

A note on this clone: From the germline J gene comes the end of the CDR3, since the read stops 3 residues before it. V usage is TRBV5-1 and J usage is TRBJ1-2; D is ambiguous. CDR1 is SGHRS, CDR2 YFSETQ, per germline. The V gene lost 1 base and the J gene lost 6 bases, with 19 bases spanning the gap. The CDR3 length is 16 residues. The CDR3 DNA, read in part, is TGCGCCAGCAGCTTGATCGTCGGCAGGCCCGGGGATGGC. Residues: CASSLIVGRPGDG. The full CDR3 protein reads CASSLIVGRPGDGYTF.

A remark on this clone: The read gets to within 3 residues of the CDR3 end, and the germline J gene fills in the rest. The V gene is TRBV19, the J gene TRBJ2-3, with D unclear. Germline CDR1 LNHDA, CDR2 SQIVND (reference sequence). The CDR3 spans 13 residues. The DNA read from the CDR3 is TGTGCCAGTAGCAACATTCTCCAAGAGACG. This codes for CASSNILQET. The full CDR3 protein is CASSNILQETQYF.